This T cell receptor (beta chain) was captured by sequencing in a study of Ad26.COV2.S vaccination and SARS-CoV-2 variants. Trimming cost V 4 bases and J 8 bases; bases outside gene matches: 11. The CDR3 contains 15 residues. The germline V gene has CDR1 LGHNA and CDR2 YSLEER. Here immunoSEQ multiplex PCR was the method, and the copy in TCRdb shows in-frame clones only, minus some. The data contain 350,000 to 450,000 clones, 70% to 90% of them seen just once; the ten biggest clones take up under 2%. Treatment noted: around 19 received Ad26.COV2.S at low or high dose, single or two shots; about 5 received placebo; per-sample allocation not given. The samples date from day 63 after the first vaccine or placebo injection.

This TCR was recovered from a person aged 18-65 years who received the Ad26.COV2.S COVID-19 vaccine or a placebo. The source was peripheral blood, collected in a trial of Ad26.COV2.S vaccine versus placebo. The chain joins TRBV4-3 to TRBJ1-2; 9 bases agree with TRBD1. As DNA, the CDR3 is TGCGCCAGCAGCCCAGGGGACAGGGTCGCTAACGGCTACACCTTC. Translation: CASSPGDRVANGYTF.